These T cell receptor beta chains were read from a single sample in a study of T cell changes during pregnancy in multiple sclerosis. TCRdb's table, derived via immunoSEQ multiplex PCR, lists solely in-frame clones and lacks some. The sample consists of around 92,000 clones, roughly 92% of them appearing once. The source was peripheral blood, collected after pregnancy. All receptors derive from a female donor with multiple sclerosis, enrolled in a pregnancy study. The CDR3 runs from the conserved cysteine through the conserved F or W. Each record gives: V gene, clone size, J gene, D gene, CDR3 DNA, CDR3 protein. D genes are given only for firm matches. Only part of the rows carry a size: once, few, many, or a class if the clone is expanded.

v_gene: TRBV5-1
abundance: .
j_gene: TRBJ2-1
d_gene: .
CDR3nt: TGCGCCAGCAGCTTGGCGGGGGGCAGGGACAAGAAGTTCTTC
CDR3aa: CASSLAGGRDKKFF

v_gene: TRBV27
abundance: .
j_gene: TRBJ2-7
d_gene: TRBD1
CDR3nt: TGTGCCAGCAGTCCCCGGACAGGGAAATTTCCCTACGAGCAGTACTTC
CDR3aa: CASSPRTGKFPYEQYF

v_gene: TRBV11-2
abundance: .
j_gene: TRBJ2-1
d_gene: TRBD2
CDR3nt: TGTGCCAGCAGCTGGACTAGCGGGAGTCGCGATGAGCAGTTCTTC
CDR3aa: CASSWTSGSRDEQFF

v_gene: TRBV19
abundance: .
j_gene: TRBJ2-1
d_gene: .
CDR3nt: TGTGCCAGTATGGGTAGCCCACGGTACAATGAGCAGTTCTTC
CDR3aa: CASMGSPRYNEQFF

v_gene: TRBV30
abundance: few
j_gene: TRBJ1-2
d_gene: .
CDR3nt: TGTGCCTTACACAGGGTCTATGGCTACACCTTC
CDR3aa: CALHRVYGYTF

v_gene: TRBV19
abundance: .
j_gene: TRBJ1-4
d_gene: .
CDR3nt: TGTGCCAGCAATCCCTGGCCTGGTTATGAAAAACTGTTTTTT
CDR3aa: CASNPWPGYEKLFF

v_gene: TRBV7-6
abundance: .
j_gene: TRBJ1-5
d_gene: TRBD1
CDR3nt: TGTGCCAGCAGCAATTGGACAGGGATGCAGCCCCAGCATTTT
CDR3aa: CASSNWTGMQPQHF

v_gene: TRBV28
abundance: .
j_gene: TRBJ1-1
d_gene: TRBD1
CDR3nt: TGTGCCAGCAGTGACAGGGGGACTGAAGCTTTCTTT
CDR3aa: CASSDRGTEAFF

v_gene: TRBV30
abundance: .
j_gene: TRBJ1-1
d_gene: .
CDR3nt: TGTGCCTGGACGTCCCGAGGGCTGAACACTGAAGCTTTCTTT
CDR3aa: CAWTSRGLNTEAFF

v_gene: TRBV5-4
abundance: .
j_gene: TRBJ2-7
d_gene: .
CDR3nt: TGTGCCAGCAGCTTGGACGGGACTTACGAGCAGTACTTC
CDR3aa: CASSLDGTYEQYF

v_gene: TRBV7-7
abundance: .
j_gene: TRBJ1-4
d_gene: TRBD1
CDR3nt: TGTGCCAGCAGCGTCGCCGGGACAGGGATTGAAAAACTGTTTTTT
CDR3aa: CASSVAGTGIEKLFF

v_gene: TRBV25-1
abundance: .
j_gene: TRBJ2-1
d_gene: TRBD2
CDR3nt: TGTGCCAGCAGTCGCGGGGGGTACAATGAGCAGTTCTTC
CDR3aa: CASSRGGYNEQFF